Below are 25 T cell receptor beta chains sequenced from a single sample in a study of blood T cell repertoires in COVID-19. Measured with immunoSEQ multiplex PCR; TCRdb has only the in-frame clones, and not every one. This sample carries around 250,000 clones, approximately 85% of them seen once, and the ten largest clones take roughly 5%. Material for sequencing was peripheral blood. The receptor set was obtained from a man aged 45 to 65 with active or convalescent COVID-19.

This rearrangement joins TRBV19 to TRBJ2-1; 9 bases are a match to TRBD1. From germline, CDR1 is LNHDA and CDR2 SQIVND (reference sequence). CDR3 size: 17 residues. V lost 5 bases, J lost 5 bases, and 13 bases stayed unmatched. In DNA form, the CDR3 reads TGTGCCAGTAGTTCCCGAAGAGACAGGGGGAGGGACAATGAGCAGTTCTTC. The encoded protein is CASSSRRDRGRDNEQFF.

This rearrangement joins TRBV11-2 to TRBJ2-2, with 9 positions matching TRBD1. The trim removed 0 bases at V and 5 bases at J, leaving 4 bases unmatched. Germline values: CDR1 SGHAT, CDR2 FQNNGV. The CDR3 extends over 16 amino acids. CDR3 protein: CASSLEGQGRTGELFF. The CDR3 bases are TGTGCCAGCAGCTTAGAGGGACAGGGACGTACCGGGGAGCTGTTTTTT.

The chain joins TRBV10-3 to TRBJ2-7, with D perhaps matching TRBD1 (5 bases). CDR3 length: 13 amino acids. Germline CDR1 and CDR2: ENHRY and SYGVKD. Trimming took 2 bases from V and 4 from J, leaving 9 bases between them. The chain's CDR3 is CAISEAQEYEQYF. The CDR3, as DNA: TGTGCCATCAGTGAGGCACAGGAATACGAGCAGTACTTC.

The chain combines TRBV10-3 with TRBJ2-7; D is perhaps TRBD1 (6 bases). This CDR3 has 14 residues. V shed 2 bases and J shed 3 bases, with 11 bases lying between them. Looked up from germline, CDR1 is ENHRY and CDR2 is SYGVKD. Here the CDR3 DNA reads TGTGCCATCAGTGAGATGGGGGCAGGCTACGAGCAGTACTTC. Translation gives CAISEMGAGYEQYF.

The chain has TRBV19 and TRBJ1-2; 8 bases match TRBD1. The CDR3 totals 16 residues. With V trimmed by 5 bases and J by 1 base, 9 bases remained unmatched. Looked up from germline, CDR1 is LNHDA and CDR2 is SQIVND (reference sequence). In DNA form, the CDR3 reads TGTGCCAGTAGTGCCCGACGGACAGGGCTTAACTATGGCTACACCTTC. Protein sequence: CASSARRTGLNYGYTF.

There are a few counts of this clone. The rearrangement uses TRBV20-1 and TRBJ2-3; D is uncertain. The CDR3 totals 13 residues. Trimming left V 3 bases short and J 1 base short, with 8 bases between. Germline lookup yields CDR1 DFQATT and CDR2 SNEGSKA (reference sequence). The CDR3 region has the DNA TGCAGTGCTAGTCTGCGGCGCACAGATACGCAGTATTTT. Translated: CSASLRRTDTQYF.

The rearrangement joins TRBV7-2 to TRBJ2-1; 13 bases are a match to TRBD2. This CDR3 contains 15 residues. Trimming at V came to 1 base and at J to 9 bases, leaving 3 bases not matched to a gene. CDR1 is SGHTA and CDR2 is FQGNSA in the germline V gene. The CDR3 region has the DNA TGTGCCAGCAGCTTAGGCACTAGCGGGAGGGCTGAGCAGTTCTTC. Amino acid sequence: CASSLGTSGRAEQFF.

V is TRBV30 and J is TRBJ2-7; the D is unclear. Germline V CDR1 and CDR2: GTSNPN, SVGIG (reference sequence). This CDR3 contains 12 residues. V dropped 3 bases and J dropped 6 bases, with 12 bases sitting between them. CDR3 DNA: TGTGCCTGGAGCCATCCAAGAGGCGAGCAGTACTTC. Its translation is CAWSHPRGEQYF.

Details on this clone: In the same sample, other DNA sequences code for this CDR3. This chain links TRBV5-1 with TRBJ1-1; a weak D match, TRBD1 (5 bases). Trimming left V 0 bases short and J 5 bases short, with 11 bases between. This CDR3 has 14 amino acids. The germline gives CDR1 SGHRS, CDR2 YFSETQ. The CDR3 sequence: CASSLEQGRTEAFF. CDR3 nucleotides: TGCGCCAGCAGCTTGGAGCAGGGTCGGACTGAAGCTTTCTTT.

J is TRBJ2-5 and V is TRBV30; 9 bases map to TRBD2. The CDR3 is 14 residues long. CDR1 and CDR2 from the germline V gene are GTSNPN and SVGIG (reference sequence). Trimming took 8 bases from V and 1 from J; bases not matched to a gene: 8. This chain's CDR3 is CALRGGRAQETQYF. The DNA for the CDR3 is TGTGCCCTGCGGGGGGGGAGGGCCCAAGAGACCCAGTACTTC.

In this sample, this clone turned up a few times. This chain uses TRBV9 with TRBJ2-3; TRBD1 matches 7 bases. Germline V CDR1 and CDR2: SGDLS, YYNGEE. J was trimmed by 2 bases and V by 3 bases; bases with no gene match: 6. The CDR3 covers 15 residues. The CDR3 protein is CASSATGLVTDTQYF. CDR3 nucleotide sequence: TGTGCCAGCAGCGCGACAGGGTTAGTCACAGATACGCAGTATTTT.

The chain links TRBV18 to TRBJ1-5; 10 bases line up with TRBD1. Germline values: CDR1 KGHSH, CDR2 LQKENI. This CDR3 is built from 15 residues. V lost 4 bases and J lost 2; bases outside the gene matches: 2. CDR3 nucleotide sequence: TGTGCCAGCTCACTTGGGACAGGGGGCAATCAGCCCCAGCATTTT. Its protein is CASSLGTGGNQPQHF.

Here the CDR3 DNA reads TGTGCCAGCACACATGGGGAGAACTACGAGCAGTACTTC. Translation gives CASTHGENYEQYF. V is TRBV27 and J is TRBJ2-7, with a possible D match to TRBD2 (5 bases). The CDR3 length is 13 residues. V was trimmed by 7 bases and J by 3 bases, leaving 13 bases between them. Germline V gene lookup returns CDR1 MNHEY and CDR2 SMNVEV (reference sequence).

This chain links TRBV5-1 with TRBJ2-3; D gene ambiguous. Per germline, CDR1 SGHRS and CDR2 YFSETQ. The CDR3 runs to 12 residues. V was trimmed by 1 base and J by 6 bases, leaving 6 bases between them. The CDR3 nucleotides read TGCGCCAGCAGCTTGACATCGGATACGCAGTATTTT. Amino acids: CASSLTSDTQYF.

The V call is TRBV7-6, the J call TRBJ2-3, with D tentatively TRBD2 (6 bases). V lost 1 base and J 0 bases, leaving 20 bases between the germline ends. Germline V gene data show CDR1 as SGHVS and CDR2 as FNYEAQ. The CDR3 has 19 residues. The DNA for the CDR3 is TGTGCCAGCAGCTTAGAGGCCCCCGGGAGACCACGTAGCACAGATACGCAGTATTTT. Translation: CASSLEAPGRPRSTDTQYF.

V usage is TRBV2 and J usage is TRBJ2-3; D remains ambiguous. The CDR3 covers 14 residues. Trimming took off 7 bases at V and 3 bases at J, with 14 bases between the two ends. Per the germline V gene, CDR1 is SNHLY and CDR2 is FYNNEI. The CDR3: CASMVEMATDTQYF. For the CDR3, the DNA is TGTGCCAGCATGGTGGAGATGGCGACAGATACGCAGTATTTT.

In this sample, this clone turned up a few times. The chain couples TRBV5-6 to TRBJ1-4; D unclear. The CDR3 consists of 15 residues. Per germline, CDR1 SGHDT and CDR2 YYEEEE. Trimming removed 0 bases from V and 5 bases from J, with 11 bases in between. CDR3 in amino acids: CASSLVGQVNEKLFF. For the CDR3, the DNA is TGTGCCAGCAGCTTGGTTGGGCAGGTCAATGAAAAACTGTTTTTT. The whole variable domain, remainder taken from reference TRBV5-6 and TRBJ1-4, is DAGVTQSPTHLIKTRGQQVTLRCSPKSGHDTVSWYQQALGQGPQFIFQYYEEEERQRGNFPDRFSGHQFPNYSSELNVNALLLGDSALYLCASSLVGQVNEKLFFGSGTQLSVL.

This clone has a handful of counts. The rearrangement joins TRBV5-4 to TRBJ2-7, with D possibly being TRBD1 (6 bases). Trimming cost V 1 base and J 3 bases, with 8 bases left between them. This CDR3 has 13 amino acids. CDR1 is SGHNT, CDR2 YYREEE, per germline (reference sequence). The CDR3 is CASSLQGIYEQYF. CDR3 DNA sequence: TGTGCCAGCAGCTTGCAGGGGATCTACGAGCAGTACTTC.

The V and J genes are TRBV20-1 and TRBJ1-1; D ambiguous. Germline assignment: CDR1 DFQATT and CDR2 SNEGSKA (reference sequence). The CDR3 spans 10 residues. Between the trimmed V and J ends, which lost 2 bases and 10 bases, there was a span of 8 bases. CDR3 sequence reads: CSARMGGAFF. For the CDR3, the DNA is TGCAGTGCTAGAATGGGAGGAGCTTTCTTT.

The chain has TRBV13 and TRBJ1-1, with D possibly matching TRBD1 (5 bases). The CDR3 has 14 residues. Trimming cost V 4 bases and J 7 bases, with 16 bases left between them. Germline lookup yields CDR1 PRHDT and CDR2 FYEKMQ (reference sequence). CDR3 amino acids: CASSYYSRASEAFF. The CDR3, as DNA: TGTGCCAGCAGCTACTACAGCAGGGCCAGTGAAGCTTTCTTT.

The genes are TRBV6-1 and TRBJ1-6, with TRBD1 matching 12 bases. The junction had 9 bases not matched to a gene; V was cut back by 4 bases and J by 5 bases. This CDR3 is built from 18 residues. Germline CDR1 reads MNHNS; CDR2 reads SASEGT. DNA for the CDR3: TGTGCCAGCAGTGCACCGGGACAGGGGGCGAGCGATAATTCACCCCTCCACTTT. It is translated as CASSAPGQGASDNSPLHF.

The chain employs TRBV3-1 (or the pseudogene TRBV3-2) and TRBJ2-3; the match to TRBD2 covers 8 bases. This CDR3 region has 16 residues. Per the germline V gene, CDR1 is LGHDT and CDR2 is YNNKEL (reference sequence). V gave up 4 bases and J gave up 5 bases; unmatched junction bases: 11. The CDR3 here is CASSRPGGGEGDTQYF. In nucleotides, the CDR3 is TGTGCCAGCAGCCGCCCCGGGGGGGGCGAGGGAGATACGCAGTATTTT.

This sequence joins TRBV5-1 and TRBJ2-2, with D possibly TRBD1 on 6 matching bases. Trimming took 1 base from V and 2 from J, leaving 9 bases between them. Germline V gives CDR1 SGHRS, CDR2 YFSETQ. The CDR3 is 15 amino acids. CDR3 residues: CASSLRQDNTGELFF. CDR3 sequence (DNA): TGCGCCAGCAGCTTGCGACAGGATAACACCGGGGAGCTGTTTTTT.

The chain uses TRBV10-3 and TRBJ2-3, with 9 bases matching TRBD2. The CDR3 runs to 16 residues. CDR1 is ENHRY, CDR2 SYGVKD, per germline. The junction had 12 bases not matched to a gene; V was cut back by 5 bases and J by 6 bases. The CDR3 here is CAISSGGAGGPDTQYF. The CDR3 nucleotides are TGTGCCATCAGTTCCGGGGGTGCGGGAGGGCCGGATACGCAGTATTTT.

Of note for this clone: The junction does not match germline at one end; this may be a read error. V is TRBV2 and J is TRBJ1-5; no firm D call. Germline-derived CDR1 and CDR2 are SNHLY and FYNNEI. CDR3 length: 14 residues. The CDR3 nucleotides are TGTGCCAGCAGTGACTGTTATAGCAATCAGCCCCAGCTTTTT. Its translation is CASSDCYSNQPQLF.